Listed below are T cell receptor beta chains from one sample, sequenced in a study of shared T cell receptors in the human thymus. Repertoires were generated with immunoSEQ multiplex PCR, while TCRdb's copy carries only in-frame clones and drops some. This sample has hundreds of thousands of clones; 75% to 80% occur once, and the top ten carry roughly 0.013%. The sample was also reused in another study, on human thymus T cells.

Sequenced input: thymocytes. These receptors all come from a boy under three years old with a congenital heart defect. The CDR3 runs from the conserved cysteine through the conserved F or W. Each record gives: clone size, D gene, V gene, J gene, CDR3 protein, CDR3 DNA. The D gene is left open where the match is weak. Only part of the rows carry a size: once, few, many, or a class if the clone is expanded.

clone_size: .
d_call: TRBD2
v_call: TRBV5-6
j_call: TRBJ2-7
cdr3_aa: CASSSSLAGGPEQYF
cdr3_nt: TGTGCCAGCAGTTCTAGCCTAGCGGGAGGGCCCGAGCAGTACTTC

clone_size: .
d_call: .
v_call: TRBV6-1
j_call: TRBJ1-5
cdr3_aa: CASSEWVPEAYQPQHF
cdr3_nt: TGTGCCAGCAGTGAATGGGTCCCGGAGGCTTATCAGCCCCAGCATTTT

clone_size: .
d_call: .
v_call: TRBV27
j_call: TRBJ2-2
cdr3_aa: CASSLLTAQANTGELFF
cdr3_nt: TGTGCCAGCAGTTTGCTGACAGCGCAGGCGAACACCGGGGAGCTGTTTTTT

clone_size: once
d_call: .
v_call: TRBV7-3
j_call: TRBJ2-7
cdr3_aa: CASSLSGGYEQYF
cdr3_nt: TGTGCCAGCAGCTTAAGTGGGGGGTACGAGCAGTACTTC

clone_size: .
d_call: TRBD1
v_call: TRBV7-9
j_call: TRBJ2-7
cdr3_aa: CASSFDRVTSHEQYF
cdr3_nt: TGTGCCAGCAGTTTTGACAGGGTCACATCCCACGAGCAGTACTTC

clone_size: .
d_call: .
v_call: TRBV5-1
j_call: TRBJ2-1
cdr3_aa: CASTSEAGAYNEQFF
cdr3_nt: TGCGCCAGCACCTCCGAGGCAGGGGCGTACAATGAGCAGTTCTTC

clone_size: .
d_call: TRBD1
v_call: TRBV4-3
j_call: TRBJ1-2
cdr3_aa: CASSRNRGAGGHGYTF
cdr3_nt: TGCGCCAGCAGCCGCAACCGAGGTGCAGGGGGCCATGGCTACACCTTC

clone_size: .
d_call: TRBD2
v_call: TRBV4-1
j_call: TRBJ2-5
cdr3_aa: CASSQAKGPGLAGGPFETQYF
cdr3_nt: TGCGCCAGCAGCCAAGCTAAGGGACCGGGACTAGCGGGAGGGCCTTTTGAGACCCAGTACTTC

clone_size: .
d_call: .
v_call: TRBV19
j_call: TRBJ1-4
cdr3_aa: CASSIGTGVTNEKLFF
cdr3_nt: TGTGCCAGTAGTATTGGAACAGGCGTAACTAATGAAAAACTGTTTTTT

clone_size: .
d_call: .
v_call: TRBV9
j_call: TRBJ1-2
cdr3_aa: CASSPSSAGPYGYTF
cdr3_nt: TGTGCCAGCAGCCCAAGCTCGGCAGGGCCGTATGGCTACACCTTC

clone_size: few
d_call: TRBD2
v_call: TRBV4-2
j_call: TRBJ2-7
cdr3_aa: CASSQGEADIEAGGHYEQYF
cdr3_nt: TGTGCCAGCAGCCAAGGTGAGGCGGACATTGAAGCGGGAGGACATTACGAGCAGTACTTC

clone_size: .
d_call: .
v_call: TRBV11-3
j_call: TRBJ2-7
cdr3_aa: CASSLDPRVQGEQYF
cdr3_nt: TGTGCCAGCAGCTTAGATCCAAGGGTTCAGGGCGAGCAGTACTTC

clone_size: .
d_call: TRBD1
v_call: TRBV7-8
j_call: TRBJ2-7
cdr3_aa: CASSLRDRAPLYEQYF
cdr3_nt: TGTGCCAGCAGCCTCCGGGACAGGGCCCCCCTCTACGAGCAGTACTTC

clone_size: few
d_call: .
v_call: TRBV27
j_call: TRBJ2-7
cdr3_aa: CASSYANRDLPYEQYF
cdr3_nt: TGTGCCAGCAGTTATGCAAACAGGGACCTTCCCTACGAGCAGTACTTC

clone_size: once
d_call: .
v_call: TRBV15
j_call: TRBJ2-1
cdr3_aa: CATASVEQFF
cdr3_nt: TGTGCCACAGCTAGCGTTGAGCAGTTCTTC

clone_size: .
d_call: TRBD1
v_call: TRBV4-1
j_call: TRBJ2-1
cdr3_aa: CASSQGSGQGDEQFF
cdr3_nt: TGCGCCAGCAGCCAGGGCTCCGGACAGGGGGATGAGCAGTTCTTC

clone_size: .
d_call: .
v_call: TRBV19
j_call: TRBJ1-2
cdr3_aa: CASLRTSPYGYTF
cdr3_nt: TGTGCCAGCCTGCGGACTTCGCCTTATGGCTACACCTTC

clone_size: .
d_call: .
v_call: TRBV7-9
j_call: TRBJ1-1
cdr3_aa: CASSLAPTVNTEAFF
cdr3_nt: TGTGCCAGCAGCTTAGCGCCGACAGTGAACACTGAAGCTTTCTTT

clone_size: .
d_call: TRBD2
v_call: TRBV14
j_call: TRBJ2-5
cdr3_aa: CASSRQGLAGKETQYF
cdr3_nt: TGTGCCAGCAGCCGCCAGGGACTAGCGGGAAAAGAGACCCAGTACTTC

clone_size: .
d_call: .
v_call: TRBV28
j_call: TRBJ1-1
cdr3_aa: CASSSDSYTEAFF
cdr3_nt: TGTGCCAGCAGTTCGGACAGCTACACTGAAGCTTTCTTT

clone_size: .
d_call: TRBD1
v_call: TRBV7-9
j_call: TRBJ2-7
cdr3_aa: CASSSGQAKPYEQYF
cdr3_nt: TGTGCCAGCAGCTCTGGACAGGCGAAGCCCTACGAGCAGTACTTC